A single sample gave rise to the 15 T cell receptor beta chains below, sequenced in a study of blood T cell repertoires in COVID-19. The data were produced by immunoSEQ multiplex PCR, yet TCRdb's version contains in-frame clones alone and is incomplete. The sample contains more than 400,000 clones, less than 95% of which appear only once. Sequencing was carried out using PBMCs or T cells enriched from blood (not recorded which). The receptor source for this set is a man between 18 and 29 years old who had recovered from COVID-19.

The chain uses TRBV10-1 and TRBJ2-5, with TRBD1 matching over 8 bases. The CDR3 covers 15 residues. V dropped 5 bases and J dropped 5; count of bases not matched to a gene: 10. Germline V gives CDR1 WNHNN, CDR2 SYGVQD (reference sequence). CDR3 amino acids: CASSSRTGSGETQYF. CDR3 nucleotides: TGCGCCAGCAGTTCCCGGACAGGGTCGGGGGAGACCCAGTACTTC.

The rearrangement links TRBV12-3 or TRBV12-4 to TRBJ2-1; D not certain. The CDR3 covers 13 residues. V lost 8 bases and J lost 4, with 12 bases in between. The chain's CDR3 is CASSSDGYNEQFF. The CDR3 DNA is TGTGCCAGCTCTAGTGATGGATACAATGAGCAGTTCTTC.

The rearrangement uses TRBV2 and TRBJ1-2; maybe TRBD1 (6 bases). CDR3 length: 13 amino acids. Germline V gene data show CDR1 as SNHLY and CDR2 as FYNNEI. Trimming took off 2 bases at V and 4 bases at J, with 8 bases between the two ends. The CDR3: CASSESQGYGYTF. Written as DNA, the CDR3 is TGTGCCAGCAGTGAATCACAGGGCTATGGCTACACCTTC.

In this sample, this clone turned up once. The genes are TRBV12-3 or TRBV12-4 and TRBJ2-1; possibly TRBD1 for D (6 bases). Trimming took 6 bases from V and 4 from J, leaving 7 bases between them. The CDR3 is 12 residues long. The CDR3 loop is CASRDRYNEQFF. The CDR3 DNA is TGTGCCAGCAGGGACAGATACAATGAGCAGTTCTTC.

V gene TRBV6-5 combines with J gene TRBJ1-6; D gene unclear. The CDR3 extends over 15 amino acids. Per the germline V gene, CDR1 is MNHEY and CDR2 is SVGAGI. Trimming took off 0 bases at V and 5 bases at J, with 8 bases between the two ends. As DNA, the CDR3 is TGTGCCAGCAGTTACTCTCCGGGGAATAATTCACCCCTCCACTTT. This translates into CASSYSPGNNSPLHF.

This chain uses TRBV2 with TRBJ2-2; no definite D call. Germline V gives CDR1 SNHLY, CDR2 FYNNEI. This CDR3 has 12 residues. V was cut by 9 bases and J by 8 bases, with 13 bases left in between. This CDR3 reads CASKRGDGELFF. The CDR3 DNA sequence: TGTGCCAGTAAACGTGGAGATGGGGAGCTGTTTTTT.

As DNA, the CDR3 is TGTGCCAGCAGTAACCAAAGGGGGGAGGGATTCTATGGCTACACCTTC. This sequence encodes CASSNQRGEGFYGYTF. This sequence joins TRBV9 and TRBJ1-2, with D perhaps matching TRBD1 (6 bases). V was shortened by 5 bases and J by 4 bases, with 21 bases between the two germline ends. This CDR3 has 16 residues. Germline assignment: CDR1 SGDLS and CDR2 YYNGEE.

The chain is built from TRBV14 and TRBJ2-7; 11 bases are a match to TRBD2. Trimming at V came to 8 bases and at J to 7 bases, leaving 7 bases not matched to a gene. The CDR3 totals 13 residues. CDR1 is SGHDN and CDR2 is FVKESK in the germline V gene. For the CDR3, the DNA is TGTGCCAGCCAATACATAGCGGGAGGGGAGCAGTACTTC. It yields the protein CASQYIAGGEQYF. Filled out from reference TRBV14 and TRBJ2-7, the complete variable domain reads EAGVTQFPSHSVIEKGQTVTLRCDPISGHDNLYWYRRVMGKEIKFLLHFVKESKQDESGMPNNRFLAERTGGTYSTLKVQPAELEDSGVYFCASQYIAGGEQYFGPGTRLTVT.

This chain links TRBV5-4 with TRBJ1-3, with D tentatively TRBD1 (6 bases). The CDR3 runs 16 residues. From germline, CDR1 is SGHNT and CDR2 YYREEE (reference sequence). The V gene lost 4 bases and the J gene lost 3 bases, with 17 bases spanning the gap. CDR3 bases: TGTGCCAGCAGCATCACCGGGACAAGAAGTGGAAACACCATATATTTT. It encodes CASSITGTRSGNTIYF.

The gene calls are TRBV4-1 and TRBJ2-3; TRBD2 matches 7 bases. This CDR3 is 17 amino acids long. V dropped 4 bases and J dropped 0; count of bases not matched to a gene: 10. Germline CDR1 is MGHRA and CDR2 is YSYEKL. The CDR3 here is CASSLGRSGASTDTQYF. CDR3 in DNA: TGCGCCAGCAGCCTTGGAAGGAGCGGGGCTAGCACAGATACGCAGTATTTT.

The V and J genes are TRBV7-9 and TRBJ1-1; no definite D call. The V end was cut by 5 bases, the J end by 8 bases, with 18 bases between. The CDR3 totals 14 residues. Germline-derived CDR1 and CDR2 are SEHNR and FQNEAQ (reference sequence). The CDR3 DNA reads TGTGCCAGCAGCGCCCCGGGTCCCCCCTTAGAAGCTTTCTTT. This encodes CASSAPGPPLEAFF.

This rearrangement joins TRBV20-1 to TRBJ1-2, with TRBD1 matching over 7 bases. The CDR3 is 11 amino acids. The germline gives CDR1 DFQATT, CDR2 SNEGSKA (reference sequence). The V and J ends lost 8 bases and 6 bases, in that order; junction bases with no gene match: 6. The CDR3 sequence: CSQGVWDGYTF. The CDR3, as DNA: TGCAGTCAGGGGGTTTGGGATGGCTACACCTTC.

This clone was detected only a few times. The chain joins TRBV6-5 to TRBJ2-1; 9 bases are shared with TRBD1. Germline lookup yields CDR1 MNHEY and CDR2 SVGAGI. The CDR3 has 11 residues. The J segment lost 15 bases and the V segment lost 5 bases, leaving 5 bases of the junction unmatched. The CDR3, as DNA: TGTGCCAGCAGTAACCACAGGGGGCTGTTCTTC. Encoded protein: CASSNHRGLFF.

The chain uses TRBV7-9 and TRBJ1-5, with D uncertain. V shed 1 base and J shed 0 bases, with 7 bases lying between them. The CDR3 has 15 amino acids. CDR1 is SEHNR, CDR2 FQNEAQ, per germline (reference sequence). The CDR3 DNA sequence: TGTGCCAGCAGCTTAGACGGTTATAGCAATCAGCCCCAGCATTTT. Translating gives CASSLDGYSNQPQHF.

The genes are TRBV28 and TRBJ1-6; TRBD1 matches 10 bases. Trimming removed 5 bases from V and 4 bases from J; junction bases left unmatched: 11. This CDR3 has 18 amino acids. Germline V lookup: CDR1 MDHEN, CDR2 SYDVKM. Here the CDR3 DNA reads TGTGCCAGCAGTAACCCCCGGGGGACAGGGGATTATAATTCACCCCTCCACTTT. Residues: CASSNPRGTGDYNSPLHF.